Below, 22 T cell receptor beta chains from the same sample are listed, as sequenced in a study of blood T cell repertoires in COVID-19. Assay used: immunoSEQ multiplex PCR; TCRdb lists only in-frame clones, some missing. The repertoire holds roughly 430,000 clones, with 88% as singletons. The sequenced material came from PBMCs or T cells enriched from blood (not recorded which). These receptors were taken from a woman aged 40 to 49 with acute COVID-19.

The V and J genes are TRBV19 and TRBJ1-1; 7 bases match TRBD1. The CDR3 totals 13 residues. J lost 3 bases, V lost 7 bases, and 5 bases had no gene match. Germline V gene sequence: CDR1 LNHDA, CDR2 SQIVND (reference sequence). Written as DNA, the CDR3 is TGTGCCAGTAATCCGACAGGGCACACTGAAGCTTTCTTT. It encodes CASNPTGHTEAFF.

The chain joins TRBV5-1 to TRBJ2-7; possibly TRBD2 for D (6 bases). The V gene lost 4 bases and the J gene lost 4 bases, with 12 bases spanning the gap. CDR3 length: 13 amino acids. Per germline, CDR1 SGHRS and CDR2 YFSETQ. CDR3 loop: CASSRPGTYEQYF. CDR3 DNA sequence: TGCGCCAGCAGCCGTCCAGGGACTTACGAGCAGTACTTC.

The V gene is TRBV2, the J gene TRBJ1-1; 8 nucleotides align to TRBD1. This CDR3 comprises 14 residues. V shed 3 bases, J shed 4 bases, and the junction held 4 bases outside the gene matches. Germline CDR1 reads SNHLY; CDR2 reads FYNNEI. CDR3 sequence: CASSDRGRSTEAFF. DNA of the CDR3: TGTGCCAGCAGTGACAGGGGGCGATCCACTGAAGCTTTCTTT.

This sequence joins TRBV6-5 and TRBJ1-2; D is possibly TRBD1 (5 bases). The ends were cut back, 0 bases at V and 4 bases at J, with 9 bases in the middle. CDR3 length: 14 amino acids. CDR1 MNHEY and CDR2 SVGAGI come from the germline V gene. The CDR3 region has the DNA TGTGCCAGCAGTTACTCGAGACAGCTCTATGGCTACACCTTC. Its protein is CASSYSRQLYGYTF.

On this clone itself: Mismatch with germline at one junction end may stem from a read error. This sequence joins TRBV18 and TRBJ1-5; D gene uncertain. Looked up from germline, CDR1 is KGHSH and CDR2 is LQKENI. This CDR3 is 10 amino acids long. CDR3: CASSPQSQHF. In DNA form, the CDR3 reads TGTGCCAGCTCACCTCAGTCCCAGCATTTT.

This chain uses TRBV6-5 with TRBJ2-4, with a tentative D call TRBD1 (5 bases). CDR3 size: 16 residues. Germline loops: CDR1 MNHEY, CDR2 SVGAGI. The V end was cut by 4 bases, the J end by 9 bases, with 22 bases between. Here the CDR3 reads CASSSGIKGSYSIQYF. The CDR3 coding sequence is TGTGCCAGCAGTTCAGGGATAAAGGGGTCCTATAGCATTCAGTACTTC.

This rearrangement joins TRBV18 to TRBJ2-7; 10 bases are shared with TRBD1. With V trimmed by 3 bases and J by 3 bases, 2 bases remained unmatched. CDR1 is KGHSH, CDR2 LQKENI, per germline. The CDR3 runs 14 residues. CDR3 amino acids: CASSPGTGVYEQYF. The CDR3 DNA follows: TGTGCCAGCTCACCCGGGACAGGGGTCTACGAGCAGTACTTC.

This chain links TRBV7-9 with TRBJ1-4; 7 nucleotides agree with TRBD1. After removal of 4 bases from V and 4 bases from J, the junction contained 6 bases not matched to a gene. Germline values: CDR1 SEHNR, CDR2 FQNEAQ (reference sequence). The CDR3 extends over 15 amino acids. CDR3 bases: TGTGCCAGCAGCTCGGGACAGCCGCATAATGAAAAACTGTTTTTT. The encoded protein is CASSSGQPHNEKLFF.

The chain uses TRBV7-2 and TRBJ1-5, with D possibly TRBD1 on 6 matching bases. The germline gives CDR1 SGHTA, CDR2 FQGNSA. This CDR3 is built from 17 residues. The ends were cut back, 4 bases at V and 2 bases at J, with 18 bases in the middle. CDR3 DNA sequence: TGTGCCAGCAGCTCGACCCCGGGGGGCCAAGGCAATCAGCCCCAGCATTTT. This translates into CASSSTPGGQGNQPQHF.

V is TRBV5-1 and J is TRBJ2-5; D uncertain. The CDR3 contains 14 residues. Trimming took off 0 bases at V and 4 bases at J, with 10 bases between the two ends. The V gene's germline CDR1 is SGHRS and CDR2 YFSETQ. CDR3 nucleotides: TGCGCCAGCAGCTTGGCTTGGCGAGGAGAGACCCAGTACTTC. This translates into CASSLAWRGETQYF.

To note about this clone: The sample holds other DNA sequences that translate to the same CDR3. This sequence joins TRBV3-1 (or the pseudogene TRBV3-2) and TRBJ1-2, with D tentatively TRBD1 (5 bases). V was clipped by 1 base and J by 1 base, with 7 bases between them. The CDR3 length is 14 residues. CDR1 is LGHDT, CDR2 YNNKEL, per germline (reference sequence). The DNA of the CDR3 is TGTGCCAGCAGCCAAGCAGGGCGTAACTATGGCTACACCTTC. It yields the protein CASSQAGRNYGYTF.

J is TRBJ2-2 and V is TRBV10-3; 8 nucleotides line up with TRBD2. The J segment lost 4 bases and the V segment lost 8 bases, leaving 6 bases of the junction unmatched. The length of the CDR3 is 14 residues. CDR1 and CDR2 from the germline V gene are ENHRY and SYGVKD. The DNA for the CDR3 is TGTGCCATCCGTACGGGGGGGGGCACCGGGGAGCTGTTTTTT. Translated, it gives CAIRTGGGTGELFF.

The V and J genes are TRBV5-4 and TRBJ2-5; 7 bases are shared with TRBD2. The V and J ends lost 7 bases and 4 bases, in that order; junction bases with no gene match: 7. This CDR3 spans 13 amino acids. The germline gives CDR1 SGHNT, CDR2 YYREEE (reference sequence). CDR3 loop: CASGLASGETQYF. CDR3 nucleotides: TGTGCCAGCGGGCTAGCTAGCGGAGAGACCCAGTACTTC. Drawing the rest from reference TRBV5-4 and TRBJ2-5, the complete variable domain is ETGVTQSPTHLIKTRGQQVTLRCSSQSGHNTVSWYQQALGQGPQFIFQYYREEENGRGNFPPRFSGLQFPNYSSELNVNALELDDSALYLCASGLASGETQYFGPGTRLLVL.

This sequence joins TRBV3-1 (or the pseudogene TRBV3-2) and TRBJ1-1, with D unresolved. Germline CDR1 and CDR2: LGHDT and YNNKEL (reference sequence). V lost 4 bases, J lost 0 bases, and 15 bases lay in between. The CDR3 is 16 amino acids. CDR3 nucleotides: TGTGCCAGCAGCCCAATGCGGTCTACCATGAACACTGAAGCTTTCTTT. Translating it yields CASSPMRSTMNTEAFF.

The J gene is TRBJ2-2, the V gene TRBV5-5; D is unresolved. Germline loops: CDR1 SGHKS, CDR2 YYEKEE (reference sequence). The CDR3 consists of 16 residues. V lost 4 bases and J 3 bases, leaving 16 bases between the germline ends. As DNA, the CDR3 is TGTGCCAGCAGCCGCGACCAGGTGTCGGACACCGGGGAGCTGTTTTTT. Protein: CASSRDQVSDTGELFF.

The rearrangement uses TRBV6-6 and TRBJ2-2, with D tentatively TRBD1 (6 bases). CDR1 and CDR2 (germline): MNHNY, SVGAGI (reference sequence). The V end lost 1 base, the J end lost 3 bases, and 12 bases lay between the germline ends. The CDR3 has 16 residues. CDR3 amino acids: CASSYYPGVDTGELFF. The CDR3 bases are TGTGCCAGCAGTTACTATCCAGGGGTGGACACCGGGGAGCTGTTTTTT.

The J gene is TRBJ1-1, the V gene TRBV13, with D possibly TRBD1 on 6 matching bases. The CDR3 sequence is 13 residues long. Trimming stripped 5 bases from V and 6 bases from J, with 13 bases between. Per the germline V gene, CDR1 is PRHDT and CDR2 is FYEKMQ (reference sequence). CDR3 sequence reads: CASSPRTASEAFF. The CDR3 DNA sequence: TGTGCCAGCAGCCCCCGGACAGCCTCTGAAGCTTTCTTT.

This chain connects TRBV10-3 to TRBJ2-3; 8 bases match TRBD2. In germline, CDR1 is ENHRY, CDR2 SYGVKD. Germline trimming cut 3 bases from V and 6 bases from J; bases unmatched to any gene: 14. CDR3 length: 17 amino acids. The CDR3 DNA reads TGTGCCATCAGTGACGGGGGGAGCGGGGGCACTTGGGATACGCAGTATTTT. It yields the protein CAISDGGSGGTWDTQYF.

The chain recombines TRBV18 with TRBJ1-3, with 7 nucleotides matching TRBD1. This CDR3 is built from 16 residues. V dropped 3 bases and J dropped 0; count of bases not matched to a gene: 5. In germline, CDR1 is KGHSH, CDR2 LQKENI. The CDR3 here is CASSPGQKTSGNTIYF. The CDR3 coding sequence is TGTGCCAGCTCACCGGGACAGAAGACCTCTGGAAACACCATATATTTT.

A single count supports this clone. The chain is built from TRBV29-1 and TRBJ2-7; the D is unclear. In germline, CDR1 is SQVTM, CDR2 ANQGSEA. Trimming removed 2 bases at V and 7 bases at J, with 9 bases between. This CDR3 is 11 amino acids long. CDR3 loop: CSVETNREQYF. CDR3 DNA sequence: TGCAGCGTTGAAACGAACAGAGAGCAGTACTTC.

The V and J genes are TRBV5-4 and TRBJ2-7, with TRBD1 as a possible D gene (5 bases). V was shortened by 0 bases and J by 5 bases, with 9 bases between the two germline ends. The germline gives CDR1 SGHNT, CDR2 YYREEE (reference sequence). The CDR3 has 13 amino acids. The CDR3 coding sequence is TGTGCCAGCAGCTTGGTGGTAGGGGACGAGCAGTACTTC. Its protein is CASSLVVGDEQYF. The variable domain in full, with the rest retrieved from reference TRBV5-4 and TRBJ2-7, is ETGVTQSPTHLIKTRGQQVTLRCSSQSGHNTVSWYQQALGQGPQFIFQYYREEENGRGNFPPRFSGLQFPNYSSELNVNALELDDSALYLCASSLVVGDEQYFGPGTRLTVT.

The V call is TRBV7-9, the J call TRBJ2-7; 11 bases line up with TRBD1. Germline CDR1 is SEHNR and CDR2 is FQNEAQ (reference sequence). Trimming cost V 8 bases and J 3 bases; bases outside gene matches: 0. The CDR3 totals 12 residues. In DNA, the CDR3 is TGTGCCAGCGGGACAGGGGGCTACGAGCAGTACTTC. Translated: CASGTGGYEQYF.